This T cell receptor beta chain is from a study of OX40 agonist ivuxolimab in advanced cancers. About the investigation overall: The costimulatory receptor OX40 (CD134) was targeted by ivuxolimab, a fully human IgG2 agonistic monoclonal antibody. Intravenous ivuxolimab was administered to patients every 2 weeks at six dose levels: 0.01, 0.1, 0.3, 1.5, 3 and 10 mg/kg. Among the roughly 52 dose-escalation patients, about 19 had hepatocellular carcinoma, some 15 melanoma, 9 renal cell carcinoma and 9 head and neck cancer. The paper reports the monotherapy dose-escalation portion (N = 52 patients) of the phase I ivuxolimab trial. In the dose-escalation cohort, 70% to 90% of patients were male, and the mean age was 60 years with a range of about 20 to 80. Three dose-escalation patients achieved partial responses, one with hepatocellular carcinoma and two with cutaneous melanoma. The point of sequencing TCRbeta in the periphery was to test whether ivuxolimab changed TCR sequence diversity and drove clonal T-cell expansion. Prior anti-PD-1, anti-PD-L1 or anti-CTLA-4 therapy was permitted, and checkpoint inhibitors had been received by approximately 39% of dose-escalation patients.

Paper-wide results and their limitations: Low levels of normalized T-cell clonal expansion were also shown by some nonresponding patients. In the 0.1-3.0 mg/kg groups, partial responders had among the lowest normalized peripheral clonal expansion, particularly in CD8+ T cells. Clonal expansion of both CD4+ and CD8+ blood T cells was observed from baseline to week 6 at doses 0.1 to 3.0 mg/kg. Which antigens the clonally expanded peripheral T cells were specific for was not determined. After ivuxolimab, more expanded clones were found on average in CD8+ T cells than in CD4+ T cells.

The CDR3 runs 16 residues from the cysteine to the phenylalanine. CDR3 DNA only is kept here, 48 bases in frame from base 1. The germline V and J ends show losses of 5 bases and 0 bases respectively, and no gene match explains 1 base of the junction. As encoded in the germline V gene, CDR1 is SGHDN while CDR2 is FVKESK. As concerns this clone: This receptor's antigen is unknown. Base qualities were left out, and no much larger clone turns up one base away.

Genomic DNA was isolated from the sorted cells so that the TCRbeta CDR3 region could be sequenced. TCRbeta CDR3 regions were sequenced using the immunoSEQ Assay. Held by TCRdb, this immuneACCESS table contains in-frame sequences only and omits some clones. Under half of the omission traces to an unresolved V gene where checked; the cause of the rest is unknown. For this sample the table gives 98,000 or so clones, of which 80% to 90% were detected only once. The ten largest make up around 0.82% of the sample. Patients with autoimmune disease history or receiving systemic immunosuppression were excluded from the trial. Peripheral blood for TCR sequencing was collected from all dose cohorts at baseline, on cycle 4 day 1, and on cycle 7 day 1. The samples were drawn from a first-in-human, open-label, multicenter phase I dose-escalation trial of ivuxolimab. The trial enrolled adults with locally advanced or metastatic head and neck squamous cell, hepatocellular, melanoma or renal cell carcinoma. Before TCR sequencing, CD4+ T cells and CD8+ T cells were sorted from peripheral blood as separate populations.

This receptor was obtained from an adult with an advanced solid tumor such as melanoma, head and neck, liver or kidney cancer. The sequences come from CD4+ or CD8+ T cells sorted from blood, collected in a trial of the OX40 agonist ivuxolimab. This chain joins TRBV14 to TRBJ2-1; 13 bases in the junction line up with TRBD2. The DNA reads as follows: TGTGCCAGCAGCAGGACTAGCGGGAGCTCCTACAATGAGCAGTTCTTC. The encoded protein is CASSRTSGSSYNEQFF.